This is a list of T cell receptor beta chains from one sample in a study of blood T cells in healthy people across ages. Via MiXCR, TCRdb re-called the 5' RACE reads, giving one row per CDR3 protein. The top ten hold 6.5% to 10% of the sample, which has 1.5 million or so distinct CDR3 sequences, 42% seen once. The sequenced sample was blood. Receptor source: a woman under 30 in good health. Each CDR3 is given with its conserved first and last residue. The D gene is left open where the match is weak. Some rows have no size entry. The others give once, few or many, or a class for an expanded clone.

CDR3: CASSVGDPRSDTQYF
size: NA
V: TRBV9
D: NA
J: TRBJ2-3

CDR3: CASSRGTGVGEQYF
size: NA
V: TRBV7-3
D: TRBD1
J: TRBJ2-5

CDR3: CASSEVRAGANVLTF
size: few
V: TRBV2
D: NA
J: TRBJ2-6

CDR3: CASSPAETRETQYF
size: NA
V: TRBV18
D: NA
J: TRBJ2-5

CDR3: CAPPRVGFLNEQYF
size: NA
V: TRBV12-3/TRBV12-4
D: NA
J: TRBJ2-5

CDR3: CSARDSTSGGPLAQYF
size: few
V: TRBV20-1
D: TRBD2
J: TRBJ2-3

CDR3: CASSSDRARYGYTF
size: few
V: TRBV12-5
D: NA
J: TRBJ1-2

CDR3: CASSGSRGGNTIYF
size: NA
V: TRBV2
D: NA
J: TRBJ1-3

CDR3: CASSHPGQRYEQYF
size: few
V: TRBV28
D: TRBD1
J: TRBJ2-7

CDR3: CSAYSRFGTSGTDTQYF
size: few
V: TRBV20-1
D: TRBD2
J: TRBJ2-3

CDR3: CASSLDALLSGNTIYF
size: NA
V: TRBV7-9
D: NA
J: TRBJ1-3

CDR3: CATTKAGLNTAYNEQFF
size: NA
V: TRBV15
D: TRBD2
J: TRBJ2-1

CDR3: CASSERGINEQYF
size: NA
V: TRBV21-1
D: NA
J: NA

CDR3: CASRGGQGNGYTF
size: few
V: TRBV2
D: TRBD1
J: TRBJ1-2

CDR3: CASSPAGSSTDTQYF
size: few
V: TRBV3-1
D: NA
J: TRBJ2-3

CDR3: CSAGGLAGVGEQFF
size: once
V: TRBV20-1
D: TRBD2
J: TRBJ2-1

CDR3: CASSLEQGLMNTEAFF
size: NA
V: TRBV5-1
D: NA
J: TRBJ1-1

CDR3: CASSFPAGLHTDTQYF
size: few
V: TRBV27
D: TRBD2
J: TRBJ2-3

CDR3: CSARKPVWASGYQETQYF
size: few
V: TRBV20-1
D: TRBD2
J: TRBJ2-5

CDR3: CASSGLTGQDGSPLHF
size: NA
V: TRBV5-1
D: TRBD1
J: TRBJ1-6

CDR3: CASSFWGGGTEAFF
size: NA
V: TRBV12-3/TRBV12-4
D: NA
J: TRBJ1-1

CDR3: CASSYRRTSGGYEQYF
size: NA
V: TRBV6-5
D: TRBD2
J: NA

CDR3: CAWSAHRDSNEKLFF
size: NA
V: TRBV30
D: TRBD1
J: TRBJ1-4

CDR3: CAWSVMAYEQYF
size: NA
V: TRBV30
D: NA
J: TRBJ2-7

CDR3: CASSPRGPSTGPGSYNEQYF
size: NA
V: TRBV7-9
D: NA
J: TRBJ2-7

CDR3: CSAKDGPHTGELFF
size: once
V: TRBV20-1
D: NA
J: TRBJ2-2

CDR3: CASSYSTGRPYEQYF
size: NA
V: TRBV6-5
D: NA
J: TRBJ2-7

CDR3: CASSQVETDSYEQYF
size: NA
V: TRBV4-2
D: NA
J: TRBJ2-7

CDR3: CASGTGANEQFF
size: NA
V: TRBV7-3
D: TRBD1
J: TRBJ2-1

CDR3: CASSPQAGRVDNSPLHF
size: NA
V: TRBV21-1
D: NA
J: TRBJ1-6